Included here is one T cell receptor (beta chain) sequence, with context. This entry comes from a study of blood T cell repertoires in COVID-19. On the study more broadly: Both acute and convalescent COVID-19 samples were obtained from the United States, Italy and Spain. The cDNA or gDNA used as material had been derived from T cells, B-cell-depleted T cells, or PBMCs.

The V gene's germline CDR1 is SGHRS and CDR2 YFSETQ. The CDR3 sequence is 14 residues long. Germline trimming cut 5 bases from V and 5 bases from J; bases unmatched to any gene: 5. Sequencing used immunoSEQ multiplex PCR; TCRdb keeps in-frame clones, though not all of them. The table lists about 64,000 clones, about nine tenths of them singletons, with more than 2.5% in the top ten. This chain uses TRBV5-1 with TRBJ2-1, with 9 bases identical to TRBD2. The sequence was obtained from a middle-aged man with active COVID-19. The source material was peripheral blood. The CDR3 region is CASSSGGQNNEQFF. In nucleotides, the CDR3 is TGCGCCAGCAGTAGCGGGGGCCAAAACAATGAGCAGTTCTTC.